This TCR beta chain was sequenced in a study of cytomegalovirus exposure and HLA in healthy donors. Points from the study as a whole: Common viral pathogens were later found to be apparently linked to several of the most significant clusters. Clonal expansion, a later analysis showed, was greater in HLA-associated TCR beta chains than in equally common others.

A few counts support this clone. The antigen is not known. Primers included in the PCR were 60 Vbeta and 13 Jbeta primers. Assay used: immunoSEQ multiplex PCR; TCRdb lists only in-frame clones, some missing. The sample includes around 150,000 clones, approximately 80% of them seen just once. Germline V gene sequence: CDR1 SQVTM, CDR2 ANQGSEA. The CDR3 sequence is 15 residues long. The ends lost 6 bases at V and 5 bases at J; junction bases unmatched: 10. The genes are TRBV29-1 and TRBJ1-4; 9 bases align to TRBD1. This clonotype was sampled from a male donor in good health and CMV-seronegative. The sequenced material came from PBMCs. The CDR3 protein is CSVHYPGQGNEKLFF. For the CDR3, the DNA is TGCAGCGTCCACTACCCTGGACAGGGGAATGAAAAACTGTTTTTT.